This T cell receptor beta chain was recorded in a study of early stage breast cancer tumors. Study at large: Of some 17 invasive breast tumors, 11 to 12 were hormone receptor-positive, HER2-negative. General study findings and limits: Most shared enriched TCRB sequences were commonly generated ones. Functional markers like CD4, CD8 and FOXP3 were missed in bulk sequencing.

The CDR3 sequence is 18 residues long. Deletions cut 2 bases from V and 3 bases from J, with 20 bases between. Germline loops: CDR1 MGHRA, CDR2 YSYEKL. Each sample had two DNA replicates, approximately 0.52 ug blood or about 1.5 ug tissue. Profiling relied on immunoSEQ multiplex PCR, and the TCRdb table lists in-frame clones only, not all of them. This table holds more than 12,000 clones, roughly 83% found once. With regard to this clone: Its target is unknown.

V gene TRBV4-1 combines with J gene TRBJ1-5; a weak D match, TRBD1 (6 bases). The sequenced sample was normal breast tissue next to the tumor. This receptor was obtained from a person aged 25 to 45 with breast cancer. The CDR3 DNA follows: TGCGCCAGCAGCCAAAAGGGGGTGGGGCCGCTGATCAATCAGCCCCAGCATTTT. It specifies CASSQKGVGPLINQPQHF.